This T cell receptor beta chain originates from a study of vaccination and CD4 T cells after COVID-19. This clonotype has more than one count but fewer than ten. The antigen is not known. The Oncomine TCR Beta short-read assay was what sequenced the DNA obtained from cultured CD4+ T cells. Cultured CD4+ T cells yielded the extracted genomic DNA. One entry per CDR3 protein results from TCRdb running MiXCR on the PCR reads. This sample has thousands of distinct CDR3 sequences, with approximately 24% found just once. General study results and limits: Of the reactive clones in convalescent patients, a median 86.3% showed up only post-vaccination.

Sample treatment: approximately nine-day PBMC culture with coronavirus spike peptide pools or control peptides (ViraFEST assay). Trimming removed 0 bases from V and 3 bases from J, with 0 bases in between. The CDR3 totals 13 residues. Germline V CDR1 and CDR2: MRHNA, SNTAGT. The sample here was CD4+ T cells from blood, cultured in vitro, taken after SARS-CoV-2 vaccination. The sequence derives from a human donor who had recovered from COVID-19. The chain joins TRBV6-4 to TRBJ2-6, with D hard to call. The CDR3 loop is CASSDSGANVLTF. CDR3 bases: TGTGCCAGCAGTGACTCTGGGGCCAACGTCCTGACTTTC.